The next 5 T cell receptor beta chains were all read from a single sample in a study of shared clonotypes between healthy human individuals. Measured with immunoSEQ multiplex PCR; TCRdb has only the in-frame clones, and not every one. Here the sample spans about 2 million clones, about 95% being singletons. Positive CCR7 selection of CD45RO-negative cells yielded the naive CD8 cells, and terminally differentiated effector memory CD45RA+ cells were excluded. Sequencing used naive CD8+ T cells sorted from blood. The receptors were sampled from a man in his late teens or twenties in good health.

Written as DNA, the CDR3 is TGTGCCAGCAGTGCTGGCCCCTTAATCAATGAGCAGTTCTTC. Protein sequence: CASSAGPLINEQFF. The chain couples TRBV9 to TRBJ2-1; D gene unclear. Per germline, CDR1 SGDLS and CDR2 YYNGEE. The CDR3 is 14 amino acids. Trimming took off 5 bases at V and 6 bases at J, with 15 bases between the two ends.

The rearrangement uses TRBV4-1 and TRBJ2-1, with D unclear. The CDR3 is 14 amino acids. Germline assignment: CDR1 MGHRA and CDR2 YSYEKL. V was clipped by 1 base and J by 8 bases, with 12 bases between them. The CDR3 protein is CASSQVLTVDEQFF. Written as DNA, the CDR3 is TGCGCCAGCAGCCAAGTTTTAACAGTCGATGAGCAGTTCTTC.

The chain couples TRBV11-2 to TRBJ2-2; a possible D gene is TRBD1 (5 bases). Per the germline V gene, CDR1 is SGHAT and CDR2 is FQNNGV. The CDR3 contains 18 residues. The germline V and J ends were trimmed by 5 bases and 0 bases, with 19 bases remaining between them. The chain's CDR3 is CASSPMAGFLTNTGELFF. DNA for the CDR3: TGTGCCAGCAGCCCGATGGCAGGGTTTCTAACGAACACCGGGGAGCTGTTTTTT. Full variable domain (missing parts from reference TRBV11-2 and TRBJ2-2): EAGVAQSPRYKIIEKRQSVAFWCNPISGHATLYWYQQILGQGPKLLIQFQNNGVVDDSQLPKDRFSAERLKGVDSTLKIQPAKLEDSAVYLCASSPMAGFLTNTGELFFGEGSRLTVL.

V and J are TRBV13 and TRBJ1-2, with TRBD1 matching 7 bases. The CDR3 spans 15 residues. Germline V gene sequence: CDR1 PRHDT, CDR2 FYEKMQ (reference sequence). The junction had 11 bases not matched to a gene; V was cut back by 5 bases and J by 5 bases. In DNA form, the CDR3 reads TGTGCCAGCAGCCCCCAGGGGACAGTTTATTATGGCTACACCTTC. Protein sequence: CASSPQGTVYYGYTF.

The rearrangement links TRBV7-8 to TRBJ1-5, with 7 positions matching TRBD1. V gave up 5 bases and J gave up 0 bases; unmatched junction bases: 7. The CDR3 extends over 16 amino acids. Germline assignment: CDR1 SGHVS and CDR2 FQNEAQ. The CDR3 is CASSQGGRYSNQPQHF. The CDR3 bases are TGTGCCAGCAGCCAAGGGGGCAGATATAGCAATCAGCCCCAGCATTTT.